A selection of T cell receptor beta chains follows, all from one sample in a study of blood T cell repertoires in COVID-19. TCRdb's copy holds only in-frame clones and misses some; the assay was immunoSEQ multiplex PCR. The profile shows tens of thousands of clones, about 80% of them singletons. Sample: peripheral blood. Receptor source: a man between 60 and 75 years old with acute or convalescent COVID-19. The CDR3 runs from the conserved cysteine through the conserved F or W. A D gene is named only where the DNA matches it firmly. Only part of the rows carry a size: once, few, many, or a class if the clone is expanded.

>TRBJ2-5|TRBV20-1|NA|NA
CSALRGETQYF
TGCAGTGCCCTACGGGGAGAGACCCAGTACTTC
>TRBJ2-2|TRBV5-6|NA|TRBD1
CASSYSTGLGTGELFF
TGTGCCAGCAGCTATTCGACAGGGCTAGGCACCGGGGAGCTGTTTTTT
>TRBJ2-7|TRBV2|NA|TRBD1
CASSAQGATYEQYF
TGTGCCAGCAGTGCACAGGGGGCCACCTACGAGCAGTACTTC
>TRBJ2-1|TRBV27|once|TRBD2
CASSLTSGTYNEQFF
TGTGCCAGCAGTTTGACTAGCGGGACCTACAATGAGCAGTTCTTC
>TRBJ2-3|TRBV29-1|NA|TRBD2
CSIKAGGQDTQYF
TGCAGCATCAAAGCGGGAGGACAAGATACGCAGTATTTT
>TRBJ1-2|TRBV4-3|NA|NA
CASSQSSYGYTF
TGCGCCAGCAGCCAATCCTCGTATGGCTACACCTTC
>TRBJ2-7|TRBV7-2|NA|TRBD2
CASRSGTRHEQYF
TGTGCCAGCAGATCCGGGACTAGACACGAGCAGTACTTC
>TRBJ1-5|TRBV4-1|NA|NA
CASSHPQGNQPQHF
TGCGCCAGCAGCCACCCACAGGGCAATCAGCCCCAGCATTTT
>TRBJ1-1|TRBV2|NA|NA
CAGQRGVGNTEAFF
TGTGCCGGCCAACGGGGGGTGGGGAACACTGAAGCTTTCTTT
>TRBJ2-3|TRBV24-1|NA|NA
CATAPERGKGDTQYF
TGTGCCACCGCCCCGGAAAGGGGGAAGGGAGATACGCAGTATTTT
>TRBJ2-2|TRBV7-3|NA|TRBD2
CASSASSGRQQDTGELFF
TGTGCCAGCAGCGCCTCTAGCGGGAGACAACAGGACACCGGGGAGCTGTTTTTT
>TRBJ2-5|TRBV24-1|NA|TRBD2
CATSEGPGLEYQETQYF
TGTGCCACCAGTGAAGGCCCGGGACTAGAGTACCAAGAGACCCAGTACTTC
>TRBJ2-1|TRBV6-5|NA|TRBD1
CASSSGQGREQFF
TGTGCCAGCAGTTCTGGACAGGGACGTGAGCAGTTCTTC
>TRBJ2-1|TRBV6-2/TRBV6-3|NA|NA
CASSPHEYNEQFF
TGTGCCAGCAGTCCACACGAATACAATGAGCAGTTCTTC
>TRBJ1-2|TRBV28|once|TRBD1
CASSLSGGYGYTF
TGTGCCAGCAGTTTATCAGGGGGCTATGGCTACACCTTC
>TRBJ2-6|TRBV7-2|few|NA
CASSNSGTGANVLTF
TGTGCCAGCAGCAACTCGGGGACTGGGGCCAACGTCCTGACTTTC
>TRBJ2-1|TRBV24-1|NA|NA
CATSSDFPSSYNEQFF
TGTGCCACCAGCTCGGACTTTCCGAGCTCCTACAATGAGCAGTTCTTC
>TRBJ1-5|TRBV11-2|NA|NA
CASSLNGGGHQPQHF
TGTGCCAGCAGCTTAAACGGGGGGGGACATCAGCCCCAGCATTTT
>TRBJ1-1|TRBV19|NA|NA
CASSIAAMNTEAFF
TGTGCCAGTAGTATCGCGGCCATGAACACTGAAGCTTTCTTT
>TRBJ1-6|TRBV2|few|NA
CASSGQGGGNSPLHF
TGTGCCAGCAGTGGCCAGGGCGGTGGTAATTCACCCCTCCACTTT
>TRBJ1-1|TRBV7-2|few|NA
CASSSGGGMNTEAFF
TGTGCCAGCAGCTCCGGAGGAGGGATGAACACTGAAGCTTTCTTT
>TRBJ2-7|TRBV3-1/TRBV3-2|few|NA
CASSLASMREQYF
TGTGCCAGCAGCCTGGCTAGCATGAGAGAGCAGTACTTC
>TRBJ1-3|TRBV5-6|NA|NA
CASSLGTARNTIYF
TGTGCCAGCAGCTTGGGGACAGCTAGAAACACCATATATTTT
>TRBJ2-3|TRBV5-4|NA|TRBD2
CASSLTTGAGGLGDTQYF
TGTGCCAGCAGCTTAACGACGGGAGCGGGAGGGCTTGGAGATACGCAGTATTTT
>TRBJ2-2|TRBV28|NA|TRBD2
CAARLAGAGTGELFF
TGTGCCGCCCGACTAGCGGGAGCGGGGACCGGGGAGCTGTTTTTT
>TRBJ1-2|TRBV12-3/TRBV12-4|few|TRBD1
CASSLRQGRGTF
TGTGCCAGCAGTCTACGACAGGGCAGGGGGACCTTC
>TRBJ2-3|TRBV9|NA|NA
CASSVEFGLSTDTQYF
TGTGCCAGCAGCGTAGAATTCGGACTGAGCACAGATACGCAGTATTTT
>TRBJ2-7|TRBV7-9|NA|TRBD2
CASSPMSAGGYNEQYF
TGTGCCAGCAGCCCAATGTCAGCGGGAGGTTACAACGAGCAGTACTTC
>TRBJ1-1|TRBV28|NA|TRBD1
CASSFPGQPMNTEAFF
TGTGCCAGCAGTTTCCCGGGACAGCCCATGAACACTGAAGCTTTCTTT
>TRBJ1-5|TRBV2|NA|NA
CASRQVISNQPQHF
TGTGCCAGCCGACAGGTGATTAGCAATCAGCCCCAGCATTTT
>TRBJ2-3|TRBV28|few|TRBD2
CASSFVAGTDTQYF
TGTGCCAGCAGTTTCGTAGCGGGGACAGATACGCAGTATTTT
>TRBJ2-7|TRBV10-3|NA|NA
CASANRDYEQYF
TGTGCCAGCGCAAACAGAGACTACGAGCAGTACTTC
>TRBJ2-6|TRBV28|NA|NA
CASSLYSGANVLTF
TGTGCCAGCAGTTTGTACTCTGGGGCCAACGTCCTGACTTTC
>TRBJ1-4|TRBV6-6|NA|TRBD1
CASRPGQGATNEKLFF
TGTGCCAGCAGACCGGGACAGGGTGCAACTAATGAAAAACTGTTTTTT
>TRBJ2-4|TRBV6-6|few|TRBD1
CASSSDRAPKNIQYF
TGTGCCAGCAGCTCCGACAGGGCGCCCAAAAACATTCAGTACTTC
>TRBJ2-7|TRBV27|NA|TRBD2
CATQSPGLVAEQYF
TGTGCCACCCAGTCCCCGGGACTAGTAGCCGAGCAGTACTTC
>TRBJ2-5|TRBV9|NA|TRBD2
CASSVGGRLQETQYF
TGTGCCAGCAGCGTAGGCGGGAGGCTCCAAGAGACCCAGTACTTC
>TRBJ2-2|TRBV28|NA|NA
CASSLYSAGELFF
TGTGCCAGCAGTTTATATAGTGCCGGGGAGCTGTTTTTT
>TRBJ2-5|TRBV11-1|NA|TRBD2
CASSPRETSYQETQYF
TGTGCCAGCAGCCCCCGTGAGACTAGCTATCAAGAGACCCAGTACTTC
>TRBJ2-7|TRBV28|NA|TRBD2
CASSPAGGRGSYEQYF
TGTGCCAGCAGTCCCGCCGGCGGGAGGGGATCCTACGAGCAGTACTTC
>TRBJ1-1|TRBV19|NA|NA
CASSLTGHSEAFF
TGTGCCAGTAGCCTTACGGGACATTCCGAAGCTTTCTTT
>TRBJ1-5|TRBV24-1|NA|NA
CATSDRGGYQPQHF
TGTGCCACCAGTGATAGGGGAGGCTATCAGCCCCAGCATTTT
>TRBJ1-1|TRBV5-1|NA|TRBD1
CASSLDPGGMNTEAFF
TGCGCCAGCAGCTTGGATCCAGGGGGCATGAACACTGAAGCTTTCTTT
>TRBJ2-1|TRBV4-1|few|TRBD1
CASSQALYDRATYNEQFF
TGCGCCAGCAGCCAAGCGCTATATGACAGGGCGACCTACAATGAGCAGTTCTTC
>TRBJ2-2|TRBV19|NA|TRBD2
CASSLLAAKRPTGELFF
TGTGCCAGTAGTCTACTAGCGGCGAAGCGACCCACCGGGGAGCTGTTTTTT
>TRBJ1-3|TRBV7-9|NA|NA
CASSLDGRSGNTIYF
TGTGCCAGCAGCTTAGATGGGCGCTCTGGAAACACCATATATTTT
>TRBJ2-1|TRBV7-3|NA|NA
CASSLGRADLYNEQFF
TGTGCCAGCAGCTTAGGGCGGGCCGACCTCTACAATGAGCAGTTCTTC
>TRBJ1-3|TRBV3-1/TRBV3-2|NA|TRBD1
CASKQGALGNTIYF
TGTGCCAGCAAACAGGGGGCGCTGGGAAACACCATATATTTT
>TRBJ2-1|TRBV6-4|NA|TRBD2
CASSAETSGKQFF
TGTGCCAGCAGTGCCGAGACTAGCGGTAAGCAGTTCTTC
>TRBJ2-7|TRBV7-6|NA|TRBD2
CASSRAEAGGHEQYF
TGTGCCAGCAGCCGGGCGGAAGCGGGAGGTCACGAGCAGTACTTC
>TRBJ1-4|TRBV28|NA|NA
CASRSSGREKLFF
TGTGCCAGCAGAAGCTCTGGGAGGGAAAAACTGTTTTTT
>TRBJ1-3|TRBV5-8|NA|NA
CASYRGGLGNTIYF
TGTGCCAGCTACAGAGGAGGTCTTGGAAACACCATATATTTT
>TRBJ2-3|TRBV3-1/TRBV3-2|NA|TRBD2
CASSQEGLAGGGTDTQYF
TGTGCCAGCAGCCAAGAAGGCCTAGCGGGAGGGGGCACAGATACGCAGTATTTT
>TRBJ1-2|TRBV18|NA|TRBD1
CASSLGTGKGYTF
TGTGCCAGCTCACTGGGGACAGGGAAAGGCTACACCTTC